This is a list of T cell receptor beta chains from one sample in a study of blood T cell repertoires in COVID-19. Sequencing was performed with immunoSEQ multiplex PCR; in TCRdb, only in-frame clones are kept and a portion is missing. This table holds 200,000 to 250,000 clones, about nine tenths found once. Source material: peripheral blood. The receptors were gathered from a man between 60 and 75 years old who had recovered from COVID-19. Both conserved end residues are part of each CDR3. The D gene is left open where the match is weak. Clone size is given for some rows only: seen once, a few or many times, or a class if the clone is expanded.

16	TRBD1	TRBV5-1	TRBJ2-1	.	TGCGCCAGCAGCTTGCCGGGACAGGGGGCTAGGAATGAGCAGTTCTTC	CASSLPGQGARNEQFF
12	.	TRBV6-5	TRBJ2-7	once	TGTGCCAGCGTCCGGAGTCCCTACGAGCAGTACTTC	CASVRSPYEQYF
16	TRBD2	TRBV6-2/TRBV6-3	TRBJ2-5	few	TGTGCCAGCAGTTCCCCGCGAATCCTAGCGGGAGGCTCCCGTTACTTC	CASSSPRILAGGSRYF
17	.	TRBV19	TRBJ1-6	few	TGTGCCAGTAGTATTGGTTTCGGGTCCTCCGGTAATTCACCCCTCCACTTT	CASSIGFGSSGNSPLHF
15	.	TRBV4-3	TRBJ2-7	.	TGCGCCAGCAGCCGAGTGTCAGGCGCCCCCTACGAGCAGTACTTC	CASSRVSGAPYEQYF
18	.	TRBV12-5	TRBJ1-3	once	TGTGCTAGTGGTTTAGCGAGGACAGCGAGCTTCTCTGGAAACACCATATATTTT	CASGLARTASFSGNTIYF
13	.	TRBV11-1	TRBJ1-5	.	TGTGCCAGCAGCTCGACAGCGCGTCAGCCCCAGCATTTT	CASSSTARQPQHF
15	.	TRBV5-6	TRBJ2-7	.	TGTGCCAGCAGCTTGAGCGGGCGGCTTTCCTACGAGCAGTACTTC	CASSLSGRLSYEQYF
16	TRBD1	TRBV28	TRBJ1-5	.	TGTGCCAGCAGATTACCGGGACAGGGGGCGGATCAGCCCCAGCATTTT	CASRLPGQGADQPQHF
16	.	TRBV25-1	TRBJ2-2	.	TGTGCCAGCACCCCGGTGAGGGCCGCGGACACCGGGGAGCTGTTTTTT	CASTPVRAADTGELFF
15	TRBD1	TRBV5-5	TRBJ1-1	.	TGTGCCAGCAGCTTCAGGACAGGGAGTGAGACTGAAGCTTTCTTT	CASSFRTGSETEAFF
16	.	TRBV5-8	TRBJ1-5	once	TGTGCCAGCAGGATAAGGGAAGTAGGGGGCAATCAGCCCCAGCATTTT	CASRIREVGGNQPQHF
14	TRBD1	TRBV3-1/TRBV3-2	TRBJ1-2	few	TGTGCCAGCAGCCAAACGGACAGGAACTATGGCTACACCTTC	CASSQTDRNYGYTF
15	.	TRBV11-3	TRBJ2-7	once	TGTGCCAGCAGCCCAGGCGGGACGGTCAACGGCGAGCAGTACTTC	CASSPGGTVNGEQYF
15	TRBD1	TRBV5-1	TRBJ2-5	.	TGCGCCAGCAGCTCCGGGACAGGGCATTCGGAGACCCAGTACTTC	CASSSGTGHSETQYF
13	TRBD1	TRBV30	TRBJ1-5	.	TGTGCCTGGAGTGGACAGGGTGTACAGCCCCAGCATTTT	CAWSGQGVQPQHF
15	.	TRBV10-3	TRBJ2-3	.	TGTGCCATCAGTCCCCGGGGGATCCCCACAGATACGCAGTATTTT	CAISPRGIPTDTQYF
12	.	TRBV6-5	TRBJ1-1	.	TGTGCCAGCAGTTACCGCGGCAGTGAAGCTTTCTTT	CASSYRGSEAFF
16	TRBD1	TRBV28	TRBJ2-3	.	TGTGCCAGCAGTTCCATCGACAGGGGCCGCACAGATACGCAGTATTTT	CASSSIDRGRTDTQYF
15	.	TRBV6-6	TRBJ1-3	.	TGTGCCAGCCAAGAGCGAACTTTCTCTGGAAACACCATATATTTT	CASQERTFSGNTIYF
14	TRBD1	TRBV6-5	TRBJ1-6	once	TGTGCCAGCAGGGGCGACAGGGGGAATTCACCCCTCCACTTT	CASRGDRGNSPLHF
14	.	TRBV7-9	TRBJ2-7	.	TGTGCCAGCAGCTTCTGGGGGCCTAATGACGAGCAGTACTTC	CASSFWGPNDEQYF
16	.	TRBV14	TRBJ1-6	few	TGTGCCAGCAGCAAAAAAACCGGGACTGCAAATTCACCCCTCCACTTT	CASSKKTGTANSPLHF
16	.	TRBV5-1	TRBJ1-5	.	TGCGCCAGCAGCTTGAAGAACAGGGCATCGAATCAGCCCCAGCATTTT	CASSLKNRASNQPQHF
15	.	TRBV19	TRBJ1-5	.	TGTGCCAGTAGTATTGGGGGGGGCAGCAATCAGCCCCAGCATTTT	CASSIGGGSNQPQHF
16	TRBD2	TRBV19	TRBJ2-3	.	TGTGCCACGGGGAGGGGACTAGCGGGATCCACAGATACGCAGTATTTT	CATGRGLAGSTDTQYF
15	TRBD2	TRBV30	TRBJ2-7	.	TGTGCCTGGAGTGTTGGGCTAGCGGGAGTTGGTGAGCAGTACTTC	CAWSVGLAGVGEQYF
16	.	TRBV2	TRBJ1-3	.	TGTGCCAGCAGTGTTTTATCTTTAGACTCTGGAAACACCATATATTTT	CASSVLSLDSGNTIYF
11	.	TRBV12-3/TRBV12-4	TRBJ2-5	.	TGTGCCAGCAGTCAGTGGGAGACCCAGTACTTC	CASSQWETQYF